These 8 T cell receptor beta chains share one sample of origin, sequenced in a study of blood T cell repertoires in COVID-19. The method was immunoSEQ multiplex PCR; TCRdb's version includes in-frame clones alone and lacks a portion of them. The profile shows around 55,000 clones, approximately 91% of them singletons. The sample consisted of peripheral blood. Receptors originate from a man in his fifties or sixties with active COVID-19.

The gene calls are TRBV11-3 and TRBJ1-1, with D tentatively TRBD1 (6 bases). The CDR3 spans 14 residues. The germline V gene has CDR1 SGHNT and CDR2 YENEEA. V was clipped by 2 bases and J by 5 bases, with 12 bases between them. CDR3 nucleotide sequence: TGTGCCAGCAGCTTAAGGGGAGGGGGAACTGAAGCTTTCTTT. Its protein is CASSLRGGGTEAFF.

The chain links TRBV7-7 to TRBJ2-2; 9 nucleotides match TRBD1. J gave up 5 bases and V 4 bases, and 5 bases lay outside the gene matches. CDR3 length: 15 amino acids. The V gene's germline CDR1 is SSHAT and CDR2 FNYEAQ (reference sequence). In DNA form, the CDR3 reads TGTGCCAGCAGCTCACCGACAGGGGGGACCGGGGAGCTGTTTTTT. As protein: CASSSPTGGTGELFF.

The genes are TRBV30 and TRBJ2-7, with D maybe TRBD2 (6 bases). The CDR3 extends over 13 amino acids. Germline V CDR1 and CDR2: GTSNPN, SVGIG (reference sequence). V was clipped by 4 bases and J by 5 bases, with 15 bases between them. The CDR3: CAWTVGGENEQYF. The CDR3 DNA reads TGTGCCTGGACGGTAGGAGGGGAAAACGAGCAGTACTTC.

This CDR3 reads CASTLRTGAQPQHF. In DNA, the CDR3 is TGTGCCAGCACCCTCCGGACAGGGGCTCAGCCCCAGCATTTT. V and J are TRBV6-5 and TRBJ1-5; 9 bases fit TRBD1. The CDR3 covers 14 residues. V lost 7 bases and J lost 6; bases outside the gene matches: 7. Per germline, CDR1 MNHEY and CDR2 SVGAGI.

The CDR3 DNA reads TGTGCCAGCAGACCCCGGGACAGGGGCTACGAGCAGTACTTC. Protein sequence: CASRPRDRGYEQYF. The chain has TRBV6-6 and TRBJ2-7; 10 bases fit TRBD1. CDR1 is MNHNY, CDR2 SVGAGI, per germline (reference sequence). With V trimmed by 6 bases and J by 3 bases, 5 bases remained unmatched. CDR3 length: 14 amino acids.

The J gene is TRBJ2-3, the V gene TRBV2; 8 bases are a match to TRBD2. V gave up 9 bases and J gave up 1 base; unmatched junction bases: 6. This CDR3 is 14 amino acids long. Germline V gene data show CDR1 as SNHLY and CDR2 as FYNNEI. DNA for the CDR3: TGTGCCAGAAGGGGGACTAGGGGCACAGATACGCAGTATTTT. Protein product: CARRGTRGTDTQYF.

This chain uses TRBV28 with TRBJ2-3; D perhaps matches TRBD2 (5 bases). The CDR3 extends over 16 amino acids. Germline values: CDR1 MDHEN, CDR2 SYDVKM. Trimming took off 2 bases at V and 0 bases at J, with 12 bases between the two ends. CDR3 residues: CASSLGSDPSTDTQYF. DNA for the CDR3: TGTGCCAGCAGTTTAGGGAGCGACCCTAGCACAGATACGCAGTATTTT.

In this sample, this clone turned up a few times. V gene TRBV27 combines with J gene TRBJ1-5; 8 bases align to TRBD1. J gave up 5 bases and V 4 bases, and 4 bases lay outside the gene matches. CDR3 length equals 14 residues. CDR1 and CDR2 (germline): MNHEY, SMNVEV (reference sequence). CDR3 bases: TGTGCCAGCAGTTCCCAGGGGGCCGATCAGCCCCAGCATTTT. Translated: CASSSQGADQPQHF.